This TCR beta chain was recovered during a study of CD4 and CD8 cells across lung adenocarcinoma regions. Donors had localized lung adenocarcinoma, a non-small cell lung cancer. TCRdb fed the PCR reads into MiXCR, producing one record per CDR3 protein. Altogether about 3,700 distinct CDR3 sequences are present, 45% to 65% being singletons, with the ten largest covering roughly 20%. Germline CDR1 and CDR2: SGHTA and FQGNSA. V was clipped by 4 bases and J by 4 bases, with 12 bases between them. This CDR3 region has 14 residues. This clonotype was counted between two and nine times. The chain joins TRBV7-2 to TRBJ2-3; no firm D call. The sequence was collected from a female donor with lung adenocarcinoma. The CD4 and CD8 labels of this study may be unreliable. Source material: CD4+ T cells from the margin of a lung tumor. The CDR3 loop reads CASSYTTPPDTQYF. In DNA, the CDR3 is TGTGCCAGCAGCTATACTACCCCCCCAGATACGCAGTATTTT.